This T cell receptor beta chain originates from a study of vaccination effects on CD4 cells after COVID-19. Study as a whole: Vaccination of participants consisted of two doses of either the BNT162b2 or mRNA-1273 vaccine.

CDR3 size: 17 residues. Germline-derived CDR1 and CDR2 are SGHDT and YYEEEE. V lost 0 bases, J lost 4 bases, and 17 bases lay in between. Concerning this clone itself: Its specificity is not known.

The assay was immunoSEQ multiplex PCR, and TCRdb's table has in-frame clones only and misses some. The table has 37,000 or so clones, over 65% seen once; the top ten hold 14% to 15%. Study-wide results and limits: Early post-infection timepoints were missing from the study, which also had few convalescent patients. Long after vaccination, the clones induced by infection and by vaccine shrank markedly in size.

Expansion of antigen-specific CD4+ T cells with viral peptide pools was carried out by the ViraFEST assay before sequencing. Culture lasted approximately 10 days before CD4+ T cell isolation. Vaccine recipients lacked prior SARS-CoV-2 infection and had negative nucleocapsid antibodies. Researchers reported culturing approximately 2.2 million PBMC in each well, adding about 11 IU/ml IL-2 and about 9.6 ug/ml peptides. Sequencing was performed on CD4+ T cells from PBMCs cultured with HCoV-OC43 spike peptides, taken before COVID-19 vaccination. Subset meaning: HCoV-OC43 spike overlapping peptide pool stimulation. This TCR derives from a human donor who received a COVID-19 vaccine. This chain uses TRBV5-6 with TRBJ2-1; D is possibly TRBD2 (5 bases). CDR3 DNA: TGTGCCAGCAGCTTGGGGCCCCCTAGCCGCAGTTACAATGAGCAGTTCTTC. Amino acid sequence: CASSLGPPSRSYNEQFF.